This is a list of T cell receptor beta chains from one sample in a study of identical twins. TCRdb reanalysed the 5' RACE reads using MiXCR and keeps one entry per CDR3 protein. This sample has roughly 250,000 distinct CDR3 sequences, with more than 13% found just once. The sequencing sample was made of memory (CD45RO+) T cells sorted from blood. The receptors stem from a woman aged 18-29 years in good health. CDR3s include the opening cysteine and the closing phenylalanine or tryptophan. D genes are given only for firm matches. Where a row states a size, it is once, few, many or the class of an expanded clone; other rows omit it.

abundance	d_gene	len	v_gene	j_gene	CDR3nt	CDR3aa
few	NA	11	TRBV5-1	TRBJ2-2	TGCGCCAGCGGGGACACCGGGGAGCTGTTTTTT	CASGDTGELFF
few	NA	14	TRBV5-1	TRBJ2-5	TGCGCCAGCAGCTTCTCCGGGAGCCAAGAGACCCAGTACTTC	CASSFSGSQETQYF
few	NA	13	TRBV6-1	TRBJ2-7	TGTGCCAGCAGTCCCCGTGGTTTCCACGAGCAGTACTTC	CASSPRGFHEQYF
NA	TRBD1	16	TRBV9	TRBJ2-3	TGTGCCAGCAGCGTAGAGGACAGGGGGCTCCCAGATACGCAGTATTTT	CASSVEDRGLPDTQYF
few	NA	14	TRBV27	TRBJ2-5	TGTGCCAGCAGTCCGGACTTGGCCGGCGAGACCCAGTACTTC	CASSPDLAGETQYF
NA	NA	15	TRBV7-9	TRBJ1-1	TGTGCCAGCAGCTTAGCGCGTTTAGGGACTACTGAAGCTTTCTTT	CASSLARLGTTEAFF
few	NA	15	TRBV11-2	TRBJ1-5	TGTGCCAGCAGCTCCAAACCGGGAGCCAATCAGCCCCAGCATTTT	CASSSKPGANQPQHF
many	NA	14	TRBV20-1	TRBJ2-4	TGCAGTGCTAGCTTGGACTTAGCCAAAAACATTCAGTACTTC	CSASLDLAKNIQYF
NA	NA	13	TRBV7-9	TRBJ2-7	TGTGCCAGCAGCTTAGTGGTAGCGAGCGAGCAGTACTTC	CASSLVVASEQYF
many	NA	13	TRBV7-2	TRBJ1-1	TGTGCCAGCAGCTTGAAAGGGGGCACTGAAGCTTTCTTT	CASSLKGGTEAFF
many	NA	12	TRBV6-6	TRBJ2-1	TGTGCCAGCACCACCTCTGGCGGTGTGCAGTTCTTC	CASTTSGGVQFF
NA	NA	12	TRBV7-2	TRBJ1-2	TGTGCCAGCAGCATCATCACCGATGGCTACACCTTC	CASSIITDGYTF
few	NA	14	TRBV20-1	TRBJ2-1	TGCAGTGCTCCGAGCGGTTACTCCTACAATGAGCAGTTCTTC	CSAPSGYSYNEQFF
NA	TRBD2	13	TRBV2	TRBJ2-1	TGTGCCAGCAGGCTCAGCGGGAGCAATGAGCAGTTCTTC	CASRLSGSNEQFF
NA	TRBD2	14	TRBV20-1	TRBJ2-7	TGCAGTGCCCAGGGAGGGGCAGCCACATCCGAGCAGTACTTC	CSAQGGAATSEQYF
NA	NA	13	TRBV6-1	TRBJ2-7	TGTGCCACCACCCGAGCGGCCTCCTACGAGCAGTACTTC	CATTRAASYEQYF
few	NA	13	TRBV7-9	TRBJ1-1	TGTGCCAGCAGCTTTGTTGGGAACACTGAAGCTTTCTTT	CASSFVGNTEAFF
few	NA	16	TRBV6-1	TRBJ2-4	TGTGCCAGCAGTCCCCGACTAGGTGTGGCCAAAAACATTCAGTACTTC	CASSPRLGVAKNIQYF
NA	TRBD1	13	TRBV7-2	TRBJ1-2	TGTGCCAGCAGCCGGATTACAGGGGGTGGCTACACCTTC	CASSRITGGGYTF
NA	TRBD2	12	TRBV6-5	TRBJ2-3	TGTGCCAGCAGCTCCGGACTAGCCGCGCAGTATTTT	CASSSGLAAQYF
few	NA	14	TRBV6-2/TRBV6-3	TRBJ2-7	TGTGCCAGCAGGTTAAGACGGGTAGCCTACGAGCAGTACTTC	CASRLRRVAYEQYF
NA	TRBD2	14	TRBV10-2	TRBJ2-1	TGCGCCAGCTGCCTAGCGGGGGCATACAATGAGCAGTTCTTC	CASCLAGAYNEQFF